This is a list of T cell receptor beta chains from one sample in a study of blood T cell repertoires in COVID-19. TCRdb's copy holds only in-frame clones and misses some; the assay was immunoSEQ multiplex PCR. The top ten clones hold 1.3% of a sample with some 380,000 clones, around 87% of them seen once. The sample was PBMCs or T cells enriched from blood (not recorded which). The receptor source for this set is a man aged 25 to 45 who had recovered from COVID-19. Each CDR3 is given with its conserved first and last residue. The D gene is left open where the match is weak. Clone sizes are given selectively: once, few, many, or a class where the clone is expanded.

V gene	J gene	clone size	D gene	CDR3 protein	CDR3 DNA
TRBV29-1	TRBJ1-4	.	.	CSVVQTNEKLFF	TGCAGCGTTGTTCAAACTAATGAAAAACTGTTTTTT
TRBV27	TRBJ2-7	once	TRBD2	CASSEGPSGGIYEQYF	TGTGCCAGCAGCGAGGGGCCTAGCGGGGGGATCTACGAGCAGTACTTC
TRBV11-2	TRBJ2-1	once	.	CASSLGSLYNEQFF	TGTGCCAGCAGCTTAGGTAGCCTATACAATGAGCAGTTCTTC
TRBV7-6	TRBJ2-6	.	.	CASSLGGGGVSGANVLTF	TGTGCCAGCAGCTTAGGGGGCGGGGGCGTCTCTGGGGCCAACGTCCTGACTTTC
TRBV19	TRBJ1-2	.	TRBD1	CASTPGQGRSHGYTF	TGTGCCAGTACCCCGGGACAGGGAAGGTCCCATGGCTACACCTTC
TRBV29-1	TRBJ1-4	.	TRBD1	CSVQGQGSNEKLFF	TGCAGCGTTCAAGGACAGGGCTCTAATGAAAAACTGTTTTTT
TRBV18	TRBJ1-2	.	TRBD1	CASSGTGGREAGYTF	TGTGCCAGCTCCGGGACAGGGGGACGAGAAGCTGGCTACACCTTC
TRBV11-2	TRBJ2-5	.	TRBD1	CASSLNPPGGGQETQYF	TGTGCCAGCAGCTTGAATCCTCCAGGGGGTGGGCAAGAGACCCAGTACTTC
TRBV9	TRBJ2-7	.	TRBD1	CASSAGTGDYEQYF	TGTGCCAGCAGCGCCGGGACAGGCGATTATGAGCAGTACTTC
TRBV30	TRBJ1-1	.	TRBD1	CASRLGTDRTEAFF	TGTGCCAGTCGACTGGGGACAGACAGGACTGAAGCTTTCTTT
TRBV19	TRBJ2-6	once	TRBD1	CASSFLGTGANVLTF	TGTGCCAGTAGCTTTCTAGGGACAGGAGCCAACGTCCTGACTTTC
TRBV19	TRBJ1-1	few	.	CASSYGRGWNTEAFF	TGTGCCAGTAGCTACGGGCGGGGTTGGAACACTGAAGCTTTCTTT
TRBV9	TRBJ2-2	.	TRBD2	CASRQESGGLTGELFF	TGTGCCAGCAGGCAGGAAAGCGGGGGGCTCACCGGGGAGCTGTTTTTT
TRBV14	TRBJ1-1	.	.	CASSLRAGMNTEAFF	TGTGCCAGCAGCCTCAGGGCGGGGATGAACACTGAAGCTTTCTTT
TRBV18	TRBJ2-1	.	TRBD1	CASSPGTGQGSGEQFF	TGTGCCAGCTCACCGGGGACGGGACAGGGGTCAGGTGAGCAGTTCTTC
TRBV4-3	TRBJ1-2	.	.	CASSQEPPDRPGYGYTF	TGCGCCAGCAGCCAAGAACCCCCCGACAGGCCGGGCTATGGCTACACCTTC
TRBV7-2	TRBJ1-2	once	TRBD1	CASSLVGTGANYGYTF	TGTGCCAGCAGCTTAGTTGGCACAGGGGCTAACTATGGCTACACCTTC
TRBV6-2/TRBV6-3	TRBJ1-1	.	.	CASSYTLNTEAFF	TGTGCCAGCAGTTATACTCTGAACACTGAAGCTTTCTTT
TRBV14	TRBJ1-3	few	.	CASSQDPGGNTIYF	TGTGCCAGCAGCCAAGATCCGGGAGGAAACACCATATATTTT
TRBV2	TRBJ2-7	.	.	CASSEAGSKQYF	TGTGCCAGCAGTGAGGCGGGGTCGAAGCAGTACTTC
TRBV6-5	TRBJ1-1	once	.	CASGRGNTEAFF	TGTGCCAGCGGCAGGGGGAACACTGAAGCTTTCTTT
TRBV27	TRBJ1-5	.	TRBD1	CASSLGTANQPQHF	TGTGCCAGCAGTTTAGGGACAGCAAATCAGCCCCAGCATTTT
TRBV6-6	TRBJ1-1	once	TRBD1	CASLFPGQRNTEAFF	TGTGCCAGCTTGTTCCCGGGACAGAGGAACACTGAAGCTTTCTTT
TRBV4-3	TRBJ2-1	.	.	CASSQGVVGGQLNEQFF	TGCGCCAGCAGCCAAGGTGTCGTGGGGGGGCAACTGAATGAGCAGTTCTTC
TRBV9	TRBJ2-5	.	TRBD2	CASSPSGGAQETQYF	TGTGCCAGCAGCCCTTCGGGGGGGGCACAAGAGACCCAGTACTTC
TRBV18	TRBJ2-1	.	.	CASSPPGTQSYNEQFF	TGTGCCAGCTCACCTCCCGGGACACAGAGTTACAATGAGCAGTTCTTC
TRBV6-6	TRBJ1-4	.	.	CASSFGGQPNEKLFF	TGTGCCAGCAGTTTTGGGGGCCAGCCTAATGAAAAACTGTTTTTT
TRBV30	TRBJ1-5	.	.	CAWNPGGSFQPQHF	TGTGCCTGGAACCCTGGAGGGAGCTTTCAGCCCCAGCATTTT
TRBV9	TRBJ2-2	.	TRBD2	CASSGTSFTGELFF	TGTGCCAGCAGCGGGACTAGCTTCACCGGGGAGCTGTTTTTT
TRBV5-1	TRBJ2-3	few	TRBD2	CASSLGTSGGVTQYF	TGCGCCAGCAGCTTGGGGACTAGCGGGGGAGTGACGCAGTATTTT
TRBV5-6	TRBJ2-1	many	TRBD1	CASSRRGRVFDEQFF	TGTGCCAGCAGCCGAAGGGGGCGAGTATTCGATGAGCAGTTCTTC
TRBV5-5	TRBJ1-6	.	TRBD1	CASSYRQGDSPLHF	TGTGCCAGCAGCTACCGACAGGGGGATTCACCCCTCCACTTT
TRBV3-1/TRBV3-2	TRBJ1-2	.	.	CASSQMTAPGGYTF	TGTGCCAGCAGCCAAATGACAGCCCCTGGGGGCTACACCTTC
TRBV30	TRBJ2-7	few	TRBD1	CAWSVLGQEQYF	TGTGCCTGGAGTGTACTGGGACAGGAGCAGTACTTC
TRBV12-3/TRBV12-4	TRBJ1-2	.	.	CASSERGSYGYTF	TGTGCCAGCAGCGAACGCGGGAGCTATGGCTACACCTTC
TRBV9	TRBJ2-1	.	TRBD2	CASSSPDGLAGASSYNEQFF	TGTGCCAGCAGCTCCCCCGATGGACTAGCGGGGGCCAGCTCCTACAATGAGCAGTTCTTC
TRBV6-2/TRBV6-3	TRBJ1-5	.	TRBD1	CASSDRGSNQPQHF	TGTGCCAGCAGTGACAGGGGGAGCAATCAGCCCCAGCATTTT
TRBV5-6	TRBJ1-2	.	.	CASSPNTVFYGYTF	TGTGCCAGCAGCCCCAATACAGTCTTCTATGGCTACACCTTC
TRBV12-5	TRBJ1-1	.	.	CASGAGSNTEAFF	TGTGCTAGTGGTGCCGGGTCAAACACTGAAGCTTTCTTT
TRBV7-6	TRBJ1-4	few	TRBD1	CASSLSGLTGGGEKLFF	TGTGCCAGCAGCTTATCCGGGTTAACAGGGGGCGGTGAAAAACTGTTTTTT
TRBV6-5	TRBJ2-5	.	.	CASTRDSLQETQYF	TGTGCCAGCACAAGAGACAGCCTCCAAGAGACCCAGTACTTC
TRBV6-5	TRBJ1-1	.	.	CASSYTPRVNTEAFF	TGTGCCAGCAGTTACACCCCACGGGTGAACACTGAAGCTTTCTTT
TRBV15	TRBJ2-7	.	TRBD1	CATSTPGGSYEQYF	TGTGCCACCAGCACCCCAGGGGGCTCCTACGAGCAGTACTTC
TRBV7-2	TRBJ2-5	.	TRBD2	CASFPSIAGGFGETQYF	TGTGCCAGCTTCCCTTCCATAGCGGGGGGTTTCGGAGAGACCCAGTACTTC